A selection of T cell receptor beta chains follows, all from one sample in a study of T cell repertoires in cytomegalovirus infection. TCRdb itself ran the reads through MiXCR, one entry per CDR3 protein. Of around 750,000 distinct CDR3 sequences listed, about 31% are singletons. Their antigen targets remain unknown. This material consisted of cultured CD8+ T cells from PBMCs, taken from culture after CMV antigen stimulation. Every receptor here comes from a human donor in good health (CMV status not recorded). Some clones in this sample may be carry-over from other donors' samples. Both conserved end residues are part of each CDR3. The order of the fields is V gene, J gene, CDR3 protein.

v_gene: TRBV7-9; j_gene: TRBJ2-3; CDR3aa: CASSLFLDTQYF
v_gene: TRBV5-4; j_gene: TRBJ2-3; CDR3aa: CASSLEVRGTDTQYF
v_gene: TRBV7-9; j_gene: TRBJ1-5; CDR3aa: CASSSSINQPQHF
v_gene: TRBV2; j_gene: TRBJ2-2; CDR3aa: CASSPRDRTRYTGELFF
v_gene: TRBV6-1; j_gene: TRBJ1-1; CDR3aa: CASSEDVDGMNTEAFF
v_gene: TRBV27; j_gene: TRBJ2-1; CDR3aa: CASGEIGYNEQFF
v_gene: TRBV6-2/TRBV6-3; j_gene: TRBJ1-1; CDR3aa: CGTRTGNTEAFF
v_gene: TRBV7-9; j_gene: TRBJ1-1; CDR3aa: CASNFPGRRRTEAFF
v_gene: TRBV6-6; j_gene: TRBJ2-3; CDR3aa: CASSARVSSTDTQYF
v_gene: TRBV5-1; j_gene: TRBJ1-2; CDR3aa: CASSWVGDRDDYGYTF
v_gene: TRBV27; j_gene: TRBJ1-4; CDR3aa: CASSLSWGLNEKLFF
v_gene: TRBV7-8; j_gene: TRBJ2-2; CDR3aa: CASSFSGTGGPGELFF
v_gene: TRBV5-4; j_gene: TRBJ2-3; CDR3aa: CASNLGPVLAGGTDTQYF
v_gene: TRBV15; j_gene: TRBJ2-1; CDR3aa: CATRPGHRNEQFF
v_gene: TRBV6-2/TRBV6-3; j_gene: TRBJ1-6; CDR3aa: CASSLRELPGDSPLHF
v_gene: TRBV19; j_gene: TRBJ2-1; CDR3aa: CASSTGTGNEQFF
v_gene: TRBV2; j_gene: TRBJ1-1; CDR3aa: CASSGNLVGTEAFF
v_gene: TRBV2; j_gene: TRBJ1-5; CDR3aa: CASSDGQGKYSNQPQHF
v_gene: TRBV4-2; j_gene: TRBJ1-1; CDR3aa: CASSQEAGSGAEAFF
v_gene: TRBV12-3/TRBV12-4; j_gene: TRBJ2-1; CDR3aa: CASTIAGGPYNEQFF
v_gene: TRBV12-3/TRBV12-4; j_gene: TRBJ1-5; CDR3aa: CASSFLGRGYSNQPQHF
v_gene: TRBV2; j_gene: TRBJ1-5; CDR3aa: CASSLIQGTNQPQHF
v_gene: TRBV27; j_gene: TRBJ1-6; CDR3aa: CASRGQGPSPLHF
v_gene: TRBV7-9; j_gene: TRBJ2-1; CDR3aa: CASRTGGRDEQFF
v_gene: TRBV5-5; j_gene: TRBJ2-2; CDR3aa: CASSLGWGRSNTGELFF
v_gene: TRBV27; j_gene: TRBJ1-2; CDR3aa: CASSLSIGGVVGYTF
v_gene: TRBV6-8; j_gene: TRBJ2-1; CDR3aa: CASSYPQGDSGGLTYNEQFF
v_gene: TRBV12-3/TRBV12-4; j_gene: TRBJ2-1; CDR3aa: CASTLIKGGNEQFF
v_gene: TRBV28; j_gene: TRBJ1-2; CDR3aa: CASSLRGTDNYGYTF
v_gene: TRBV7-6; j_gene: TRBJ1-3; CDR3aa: CASSFFAGDSGNTIYF
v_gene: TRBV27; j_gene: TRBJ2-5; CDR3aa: CTSSITSEETQYF
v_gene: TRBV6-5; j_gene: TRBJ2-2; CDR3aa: CASSYLGELAGWTGELFF
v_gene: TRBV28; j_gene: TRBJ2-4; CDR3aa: CASNDPQGVQNIQYF
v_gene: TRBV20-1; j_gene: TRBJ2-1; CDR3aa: CSAWGGYNEQFF
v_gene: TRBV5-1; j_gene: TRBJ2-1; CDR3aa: CASSLYGGGKDEQFF
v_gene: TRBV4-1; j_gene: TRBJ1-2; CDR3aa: CASSQGVGSGNGYTF
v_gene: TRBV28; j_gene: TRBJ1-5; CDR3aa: CASSQTVAGQPQHF
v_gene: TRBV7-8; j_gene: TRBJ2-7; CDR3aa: CASSFNSYYEQYF
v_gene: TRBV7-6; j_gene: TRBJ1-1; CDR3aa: CASSSSAFRAGEAFF
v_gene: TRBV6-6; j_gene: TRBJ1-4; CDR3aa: CASSIDRATNEKLFF
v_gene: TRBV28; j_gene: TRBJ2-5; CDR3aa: CASTGEKTGRATQYF
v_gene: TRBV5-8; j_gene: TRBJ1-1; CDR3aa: CASSLLRSTMNTEAFF
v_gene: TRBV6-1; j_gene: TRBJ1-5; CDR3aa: CASSEWGGQSNQPQHF
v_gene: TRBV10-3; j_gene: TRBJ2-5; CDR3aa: CAISTGTSEETQYF
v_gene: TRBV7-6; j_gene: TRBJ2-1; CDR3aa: CASSFSGTRNEQFF
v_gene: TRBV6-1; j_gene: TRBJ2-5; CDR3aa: CASSRVGGETQYF
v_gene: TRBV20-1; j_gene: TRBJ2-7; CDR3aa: CSARGFGTGVYEQYF
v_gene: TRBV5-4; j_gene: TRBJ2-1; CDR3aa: CASTHSATSGAGYEQFF
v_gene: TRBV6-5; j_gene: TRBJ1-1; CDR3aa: CASSYGRGGLKAFF
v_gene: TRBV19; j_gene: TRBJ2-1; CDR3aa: CASRGTGGRLWDEQFF
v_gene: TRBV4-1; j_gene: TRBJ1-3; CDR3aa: CASSQGKASGNTIYF